The clone carrying this TCR beta chain was counted a few times. Its specificity is not known. These data are taken from a study of regulatory T cells in long-lasting Graves disease. Broader study findings: TRBV28, TRBJ1-2 and TRBJ2-5 were favored in persistent disease.

Regarding time point: newly diagnosed GD, antithyroid drugs for less than 3 months. PBMCs provided the RNA from which the TCR library was made. HTBI primers from iRepertoire and Arm-PCR of CDR3 regions yielded the TCR beta libraries. TCRdb reprocessed the multiplex PCR reads with MiXCR, giving one entry per CDR3 protein. The sample holds 200,000 to 300,000 distinct CDR3 sequences, 20% seen once. The CDR3 consists of 14 residues. Germline CDR1 GTSNPN, CDR2 SVGIG (reference sequence). Trimming took 3 bases from V and 7 from J; bases not matched to a gene: 7. This sequence originates from a female donor with Graves disease. The chain joins TRBV30 to TRBJ2-1; 9 nucleotides agree with TRBD2. The sequenced sample was peripheral blood mononuclear cells (PBMCs), obtained at new diagnosis, from a patient treated with antithyroid drugs. CDR3 sequence reads: CAWSKAGGGNEQFF. The CDR3 bases are TGTGCCTGGAGCAAAGCGGGGGGAGGGAATGAGCAGTTCTTC. The variable domain in full, with the rest retrieved from reference TRBV30 and TRBJ2-1, is SQTIHQWPATLVQPVGSPLSLECTVEGTSNPNLYWYRQAAGRGLQLLFYSVGIGQISSEVPQNLSASRPQDRQFILSSKKLLLSDSGFYLCAWSKAGGGNEQFFGPGTRLTVL.